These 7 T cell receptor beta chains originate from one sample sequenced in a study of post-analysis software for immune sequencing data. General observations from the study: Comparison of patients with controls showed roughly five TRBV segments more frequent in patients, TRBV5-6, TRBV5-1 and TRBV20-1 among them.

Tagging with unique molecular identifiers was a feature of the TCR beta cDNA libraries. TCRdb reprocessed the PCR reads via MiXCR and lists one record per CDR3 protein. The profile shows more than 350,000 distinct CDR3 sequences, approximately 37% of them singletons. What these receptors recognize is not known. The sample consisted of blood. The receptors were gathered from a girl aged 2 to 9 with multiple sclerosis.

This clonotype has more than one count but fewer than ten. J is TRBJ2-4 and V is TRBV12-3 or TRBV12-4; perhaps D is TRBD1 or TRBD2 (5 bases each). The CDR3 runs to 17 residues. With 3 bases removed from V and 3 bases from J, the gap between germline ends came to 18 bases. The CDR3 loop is CASSFGTGPINKNIQYF. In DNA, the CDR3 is TGTGCCAGCAGTTTCGGGACGGGACCCATTAACAAAAACATTCAGTACTTC.

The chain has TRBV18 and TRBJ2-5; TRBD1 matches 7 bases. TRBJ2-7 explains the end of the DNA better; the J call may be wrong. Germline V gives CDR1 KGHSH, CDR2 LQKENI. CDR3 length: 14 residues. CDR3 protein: CASSPPNRGNEQYF. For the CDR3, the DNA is TGTGCCAGCTCACCGCCGAACAGGGGAAACGAGCAGTACTTC.

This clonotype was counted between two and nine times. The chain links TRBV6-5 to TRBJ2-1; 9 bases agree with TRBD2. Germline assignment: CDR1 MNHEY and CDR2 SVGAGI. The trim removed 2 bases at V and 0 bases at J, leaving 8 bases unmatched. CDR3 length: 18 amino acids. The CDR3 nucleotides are TGTGCCAGCAGTTACATGGGGTGGCGGGAGGGCTCCTACAATGAGCAGTTCTTC. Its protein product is CASSYMGWREGSYNEQFF.

CDR3 sequence (DNA): TGCAGTGCTAGAGATTTCTTCAAGAGGTCCAATGAAAAACTGTTTTTT. Translated, it gives CSARDFFKRSNEKLFF. The chain uses TRBV20-1 and TRBJ1-4; D unclear. V lost 0 bases and J 5 bases, leaving 16 bases between the germline ends. Germline loops: CDR1 DFQATT, CDR2 SNEGSKA (reference sequence). The CDR3 consists of 16 residues.

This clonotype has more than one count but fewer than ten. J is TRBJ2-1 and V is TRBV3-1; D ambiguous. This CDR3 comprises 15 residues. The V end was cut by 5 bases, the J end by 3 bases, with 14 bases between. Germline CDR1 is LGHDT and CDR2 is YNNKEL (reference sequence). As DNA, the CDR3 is TGTGCCAGCAGCGATGATAGCTTATACTACAATGAGCAGTTCTTC. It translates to CASSDDSLYYNEQFF.

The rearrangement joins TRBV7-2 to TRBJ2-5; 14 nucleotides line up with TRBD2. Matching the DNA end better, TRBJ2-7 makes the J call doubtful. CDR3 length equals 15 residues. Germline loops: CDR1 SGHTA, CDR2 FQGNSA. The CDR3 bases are TGTGCCAGCAGCAGCCGGACTAGCGGGAGGTACGAGCAGTACTTC. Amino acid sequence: CASSSRTSGRYEQYF.

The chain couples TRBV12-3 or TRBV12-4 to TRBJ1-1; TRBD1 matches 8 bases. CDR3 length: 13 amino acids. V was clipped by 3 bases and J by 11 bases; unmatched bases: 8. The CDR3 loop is CASSLQTGVEAFF. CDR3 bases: TGTGCCAGCAGTTTGCAGACAGGGGTTGAGGCTTTCTTT.